Detailed here is one TCR beta chain. Antigen: not known. These data are taken from a study of T cells after yellow fever vaccination. General observations from the study: Boosting was followed by the reappearance of most primary-vaccination clones (around 95% CD4, more than 70% CD8). The secondary response peaked faster, at day 5 versus 15, but was weaker.

CDR3 length equals 16 residues. Germline values: CDR1 LGHNA, CDR2 YSLEER. Between the trimmed V and J ends, which lost 5 bases and 0 bases, there was a span of 14 bases. TCRdb recomputed calls from the 5' RACE reads with MiXCR, one row per CDR3 protein. The table shows a few hundred thousand distinct CDR3 sequences, with less than 20% occurring only once. The input for sequencing was PBMCs, taken around 5 days after the first yellow fever vaccination. The receptor was derived from a man in his late teens or twenties who received the YFV17D yellow fever vaccine. The chain recombines TRBV4-3 with TRBJ1-3; no firm D call. The CDR3 sequence is CASSYYPRSSGNTIYF. The CDR3 DNA follows: TGCGCCAGCAGCTACTATCCACGGAGCTCTGGAAACACCATATATTTT.